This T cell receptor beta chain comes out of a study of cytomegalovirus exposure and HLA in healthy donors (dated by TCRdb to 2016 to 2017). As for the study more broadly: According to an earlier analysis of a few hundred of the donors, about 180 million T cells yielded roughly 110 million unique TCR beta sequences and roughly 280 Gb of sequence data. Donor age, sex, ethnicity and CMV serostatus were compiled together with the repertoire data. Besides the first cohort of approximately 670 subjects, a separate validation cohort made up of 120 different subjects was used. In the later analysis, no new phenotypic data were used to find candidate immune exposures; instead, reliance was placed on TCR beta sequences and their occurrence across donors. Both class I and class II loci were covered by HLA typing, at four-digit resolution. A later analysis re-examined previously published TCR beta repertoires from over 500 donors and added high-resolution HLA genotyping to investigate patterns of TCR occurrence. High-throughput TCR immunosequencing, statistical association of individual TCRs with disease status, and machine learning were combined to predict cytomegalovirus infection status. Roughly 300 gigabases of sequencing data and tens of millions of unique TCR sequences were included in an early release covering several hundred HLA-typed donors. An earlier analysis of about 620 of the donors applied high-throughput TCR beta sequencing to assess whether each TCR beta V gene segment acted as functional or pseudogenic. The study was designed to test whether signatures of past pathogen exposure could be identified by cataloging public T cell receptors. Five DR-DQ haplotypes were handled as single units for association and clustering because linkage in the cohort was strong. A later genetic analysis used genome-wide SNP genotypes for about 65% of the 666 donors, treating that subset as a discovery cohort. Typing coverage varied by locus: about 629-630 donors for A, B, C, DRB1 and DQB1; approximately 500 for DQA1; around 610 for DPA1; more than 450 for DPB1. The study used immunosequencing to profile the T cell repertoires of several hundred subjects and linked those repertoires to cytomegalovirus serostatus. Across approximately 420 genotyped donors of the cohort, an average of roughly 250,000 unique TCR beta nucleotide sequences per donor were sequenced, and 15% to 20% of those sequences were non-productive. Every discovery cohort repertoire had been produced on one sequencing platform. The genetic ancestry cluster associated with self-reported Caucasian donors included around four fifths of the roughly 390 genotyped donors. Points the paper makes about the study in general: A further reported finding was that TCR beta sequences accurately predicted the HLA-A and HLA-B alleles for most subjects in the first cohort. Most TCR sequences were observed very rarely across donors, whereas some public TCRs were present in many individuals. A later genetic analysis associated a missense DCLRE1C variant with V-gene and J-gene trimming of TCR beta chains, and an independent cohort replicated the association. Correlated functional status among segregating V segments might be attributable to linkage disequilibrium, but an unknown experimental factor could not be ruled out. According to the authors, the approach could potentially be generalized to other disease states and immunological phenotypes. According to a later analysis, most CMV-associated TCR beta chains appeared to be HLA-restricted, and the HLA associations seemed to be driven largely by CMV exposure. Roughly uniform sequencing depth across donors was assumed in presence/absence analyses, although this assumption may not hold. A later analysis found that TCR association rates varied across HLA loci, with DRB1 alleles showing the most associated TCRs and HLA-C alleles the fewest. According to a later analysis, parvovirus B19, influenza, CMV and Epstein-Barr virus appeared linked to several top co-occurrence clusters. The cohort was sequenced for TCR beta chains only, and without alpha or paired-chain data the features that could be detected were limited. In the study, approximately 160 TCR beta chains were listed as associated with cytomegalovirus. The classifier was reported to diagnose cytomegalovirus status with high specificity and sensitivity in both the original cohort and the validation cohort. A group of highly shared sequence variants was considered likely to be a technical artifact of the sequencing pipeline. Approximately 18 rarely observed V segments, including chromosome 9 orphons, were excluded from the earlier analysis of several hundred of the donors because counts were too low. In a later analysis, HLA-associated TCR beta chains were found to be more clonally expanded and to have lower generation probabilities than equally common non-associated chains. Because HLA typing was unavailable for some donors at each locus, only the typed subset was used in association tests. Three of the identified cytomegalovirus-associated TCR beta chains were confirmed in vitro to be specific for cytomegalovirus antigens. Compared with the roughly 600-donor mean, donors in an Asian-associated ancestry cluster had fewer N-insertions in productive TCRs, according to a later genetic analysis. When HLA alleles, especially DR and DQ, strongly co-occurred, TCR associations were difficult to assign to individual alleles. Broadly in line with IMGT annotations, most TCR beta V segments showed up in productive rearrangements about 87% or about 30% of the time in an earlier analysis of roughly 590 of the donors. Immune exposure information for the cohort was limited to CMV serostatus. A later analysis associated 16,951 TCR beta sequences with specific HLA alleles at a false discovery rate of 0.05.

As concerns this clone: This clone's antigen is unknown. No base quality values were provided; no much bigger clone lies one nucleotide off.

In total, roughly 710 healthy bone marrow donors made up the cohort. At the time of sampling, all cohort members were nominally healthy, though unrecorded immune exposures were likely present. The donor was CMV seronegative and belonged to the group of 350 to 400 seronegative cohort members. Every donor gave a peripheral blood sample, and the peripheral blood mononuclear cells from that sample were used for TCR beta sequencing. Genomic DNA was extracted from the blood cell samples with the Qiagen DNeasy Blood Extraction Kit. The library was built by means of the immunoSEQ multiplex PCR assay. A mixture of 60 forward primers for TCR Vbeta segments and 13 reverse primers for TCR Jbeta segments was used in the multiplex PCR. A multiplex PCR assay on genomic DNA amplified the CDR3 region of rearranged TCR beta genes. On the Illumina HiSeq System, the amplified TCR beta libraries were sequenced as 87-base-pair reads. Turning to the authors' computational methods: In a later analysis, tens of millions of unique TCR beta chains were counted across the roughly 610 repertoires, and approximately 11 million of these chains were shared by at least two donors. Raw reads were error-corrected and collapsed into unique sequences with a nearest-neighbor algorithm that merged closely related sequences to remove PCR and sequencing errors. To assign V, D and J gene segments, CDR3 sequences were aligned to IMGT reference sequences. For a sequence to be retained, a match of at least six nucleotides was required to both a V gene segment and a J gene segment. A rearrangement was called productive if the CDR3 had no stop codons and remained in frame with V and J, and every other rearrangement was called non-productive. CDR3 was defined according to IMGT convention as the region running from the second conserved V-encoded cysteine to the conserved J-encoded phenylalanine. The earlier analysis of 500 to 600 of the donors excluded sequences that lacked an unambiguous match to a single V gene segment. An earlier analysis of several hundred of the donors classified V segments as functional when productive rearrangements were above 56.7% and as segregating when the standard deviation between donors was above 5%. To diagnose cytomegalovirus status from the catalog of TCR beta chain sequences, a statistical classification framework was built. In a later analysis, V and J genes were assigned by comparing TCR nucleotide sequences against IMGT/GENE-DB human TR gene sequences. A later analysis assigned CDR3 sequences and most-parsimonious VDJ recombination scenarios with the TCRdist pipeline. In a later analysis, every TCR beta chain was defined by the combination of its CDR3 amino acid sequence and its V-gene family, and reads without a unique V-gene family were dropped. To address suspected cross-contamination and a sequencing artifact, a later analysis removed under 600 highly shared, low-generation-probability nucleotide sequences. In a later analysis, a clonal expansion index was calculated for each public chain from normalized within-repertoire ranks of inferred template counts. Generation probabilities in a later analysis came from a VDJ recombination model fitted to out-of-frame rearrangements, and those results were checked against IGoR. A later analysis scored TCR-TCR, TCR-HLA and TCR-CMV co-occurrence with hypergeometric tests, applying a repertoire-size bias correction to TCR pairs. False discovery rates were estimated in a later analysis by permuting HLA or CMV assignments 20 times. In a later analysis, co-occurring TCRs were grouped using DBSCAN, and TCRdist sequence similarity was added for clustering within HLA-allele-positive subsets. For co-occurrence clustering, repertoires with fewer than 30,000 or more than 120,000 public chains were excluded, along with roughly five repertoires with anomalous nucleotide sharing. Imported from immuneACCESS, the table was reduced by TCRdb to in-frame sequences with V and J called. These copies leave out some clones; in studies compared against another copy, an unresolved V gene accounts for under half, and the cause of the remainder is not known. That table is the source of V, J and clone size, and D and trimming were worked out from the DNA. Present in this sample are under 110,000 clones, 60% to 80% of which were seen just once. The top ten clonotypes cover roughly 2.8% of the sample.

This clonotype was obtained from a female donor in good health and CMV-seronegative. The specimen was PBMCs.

The CDR3 reads as follows: CASSQVFTSGRRADTQYF. The bases read TGCGCCAGCAGCCAAGTTTTCACTAGCGGGAGAAGGGCAGATACGCAGTATTTT. The chain is made from TRBV4-1 and TRBJ2-3; TRBD2 matches 11 bases in the middle. V trim: 1 base; J trim: 4 bases; unmatched bases: 10. CDR1 and CDR2 were assigned from the germline V gene as MGHRA and YSYEKL. The CDR3, from cysteine to phenylalanine, totals 18 residues. Here the CDR3 DNA is all that survives: 54 bases in frame from base 1.